The 11 T cell receptor beta chains below all came from one sample that was sequenced in a study of blood T cell repertoires in COVID-19. Some clones are missing from TCRdb's copy, which holds only in-frame ones; the method was immunoSEQ multiplex PCR. The profile shows just under 80,000 clones, 75% to 90% of them singletons. Sample: peripheral blood. These receptors all come from a human donor in a cohort sampled during active COVID-19.

The rearrangement joins TRBV7-2 to TRBJ2-7; weak D call: TRBD1 (5 bases). The CDR3 is 15 residues long. V lost 1 base, J lost 2 bases, and 12 bases lay in between. Looked up from germline, CDR1 is SGHTA and CDR2 is FQGNSA. CDR3 bases: TGTGCCAGCAGCTTAGGGTTTCAGGGAACCTACGAGCAGTACTTC. Translated, it gives CASSLGFQGTYEQYF.

This rearrangement joins TRBV12-3 or TRBV12-4 to TRBJ1-1; the D is unclear. Trimming removed 2 bases at V and 3 bases at J, with 7 bases between. CDR3 length: 13 residues. DNA of the CDR3: TGTGCCAGCAGTTTAAGCTTCGACACTGAAGCTTTCTTT. It encodes CASSLSFDTEAFF.

The CDR3 nucleotides read TGTGCCAGCAGTTACTCTCCTGGGGCGCATGATTCACCCCTCCACTTT. Translated, it gives CASSYSPGAHDSPLHF. The chain links TRBV6-5 to TRBJ1-6, with TRBD1 as a possible D gene (5 bases). From germline, CDR1 is MNHEY and CDR2 SVGAGI. CDR3 length: 16 amino acids. V was clipped by 0 bases and J by 8 bases, with 14 bases between them.

V is TRBV2 and J is TRBJ1-1, with 7 bases fitting TRBD1. Germline assignment: CDR1 SNHLY and CDR2 FYNNEI. V shed 6 bases, J shed 2 bases, and the junction held 9 bases outside the gene matches. The CDR3 contains 15 residues. The CDR3 loop reads CASRIAGTANTEAFF. CDR3 in DNA: TGTGCCAGCAGGATTGCCGGGACAGCCAACACTGAAGCTTTCTTT.

This chain connects TRBV19 to TRBJ2-1, with D possibly matching TRBD2 (6 bases). The CDR3 extends over 15 amino acids. Trimming took off 3 bases at V and 6 bases at J, with 15 bases between the two ends. The V gene's germline CDR1 is LNHDA and CDR2 SQIVND (reference sequence). DNA for the CDR3: TGTGCCAGTAGTATGGGGGGTTATCCTCGCAATGAGCAGTTCTTC. Translating it yields CASSMGGYPRNEQFF.

V is TRBV5-8 and J is TRBJ2-1, with 10 bases identical to TRBD2. V trimming: 3 bases; J trimming: 3 bases; junction bases outside the gene matches: 3. The germline gives CDR1 SGHTS, CDR2 YDEGEE. The CDR3 is 15 residues long. CDR3 sequence reads: CASSYGTSVYNEQFF. CDR3 sequence (DNA): TGTGCCAGCAGCTACGGGACTAGCGTCTACAATGAGCAGTTCTTC.

V usage is TRBV5-4 and J usage is TRBJ2-1; 11 bases align to TRBD2. This CDR3 is 17 amino acids long. Trimming took 4 bases from V and 2 from J; bases not matched to a gene: 8. Germline loops: CDR1 SGHNT, CDR2 YYREEE (reference sequence). Here the CDR3 reads CASSRKTSGDTYNEQFF. In nucleotides, the CDR3 is TGTGCCAGCAGCCGTAAGACTAGCGGGGATACCTACAATGAGCAGTTCTTC.

The gene calls are TRBV28 and TRBJ1-5, with 10 bases lining up with TRBD1. The V segment lost 5 bases and the J segment 2 bases; nucleotides outside the gene matches: 9. The CDR3 sequence is 17 residues long. Germline V gene sequence: CDR1 MDHEN, CDR2 SYDVKM. This CDR3 is CASSVPTGGVRNQPQHF. CDR3 DNA sequence: TGTGCCAGCAGTGTCCCGACAGGGGGCGTACGCAATCAGCCCCAGCATTTT.

The chain joins TRBV30 to TRBJ1-1, with 9 bases aligning to TRBD1. J was trimmed by 12 bases and V by 3 bases; bases with no gene match: 8. Germline values: CDR1 GTSNPN, CDR2 SVGIG (reference sequence). The CDR3 has 12 residues. The CDR3, as DNA: TGTGCCTGGAGGGACAGGGGAGTAGGATCTTTCTTT. This gives the protein CAWRDRGVGSFF.

This clone was seen repeatedly, ten times or more. The chain joins TRBV5-4 to TRBJ2-7; 11 bases are shared with TRBD1. The CDR3 totals 13 residues. The J segment lost 7 bases and the V segment lost 5 bases, leaving 5 bases of the junction unmatched. CDR1 SGHNT and CDR2 YYREEE come from the germline V gene (reference sequence). The CDR3 loop reads CASRRDRGLEQYF. DNA for the CDR3: TGTGCCAGCAGGAGGGACAGGGGGTTGGAGCAGTACTTC. The whole variable domain, remainder taken from reference TRBV5-4 and TRBJ2-7, is ETGVTQSPTHLIKTRGQQVTLRCSSQSGHNTVSWYQQALGQGPQFIFQYYREEENGRGNFPPRFSGLQFPNYSSELNVNALELDDSALYLCASRRDRGLEQYFGPGTRLTVT.

This chain joins TRBV3-1 (or the pseudogene TRBV3-2) and TRBJ2-7, with TRBD1 matching over 7 bases. Germline V CDR1 and CDR2: LGHDT, YNNKEL (reference sequence). The CDR3 spans 14 residues. The V gene end was trimmed by 3 bases and the J gene end by 3 bases; junction bases not matched to a gene: 5. The CDR3 sequence is CASSQQGDYYEQYF. The DNA of the CDR3 is TGTGCCAGCAGCCAGCAGGGGGATTACTACGAGCAGTACTTC.